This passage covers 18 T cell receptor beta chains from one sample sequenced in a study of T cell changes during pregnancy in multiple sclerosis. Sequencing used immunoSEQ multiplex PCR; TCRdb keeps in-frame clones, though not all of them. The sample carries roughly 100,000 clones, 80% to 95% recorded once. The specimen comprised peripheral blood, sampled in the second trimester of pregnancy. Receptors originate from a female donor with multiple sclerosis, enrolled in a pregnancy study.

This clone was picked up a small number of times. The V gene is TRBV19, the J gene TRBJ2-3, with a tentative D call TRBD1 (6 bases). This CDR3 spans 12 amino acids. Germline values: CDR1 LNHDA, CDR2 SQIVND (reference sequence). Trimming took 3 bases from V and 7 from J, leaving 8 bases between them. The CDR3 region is CASSMGAHTQYF. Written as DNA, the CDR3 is TGTGCCAGTAGTATGGGGGCCCATACGCAGTATTTT. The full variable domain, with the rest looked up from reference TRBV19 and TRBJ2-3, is DGGITQSPKYLFRKEGQNVTLSCEQNLNHDAMYWYRQDPGQGLRLIYYSQIVNDFQKGDIAEGYSVSREKKESFPLTVTSAQKNPTAFYLCASSMGAHTQYFGPGTRLTVL.

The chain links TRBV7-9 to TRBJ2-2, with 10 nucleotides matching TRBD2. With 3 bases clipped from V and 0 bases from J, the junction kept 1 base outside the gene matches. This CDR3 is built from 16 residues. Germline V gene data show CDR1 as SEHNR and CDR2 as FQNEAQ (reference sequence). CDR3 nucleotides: TGTGCCAGCAGCTTCGGACTAGCGGCGAACACCGGGGAGCTGTTTTTT. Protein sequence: CASSFGLAANTGELFF.

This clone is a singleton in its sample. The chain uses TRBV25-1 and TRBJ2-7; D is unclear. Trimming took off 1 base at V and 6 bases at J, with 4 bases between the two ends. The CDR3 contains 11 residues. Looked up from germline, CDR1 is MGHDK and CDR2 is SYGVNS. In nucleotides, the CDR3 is TGTGCCAGCAGTGAATCCCGCGAGCAGTACTTC. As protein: CASSESREQYF.

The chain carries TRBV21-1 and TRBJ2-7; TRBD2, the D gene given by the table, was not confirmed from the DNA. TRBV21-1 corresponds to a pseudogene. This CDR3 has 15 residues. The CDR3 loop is CASSKELAGGLEQYF. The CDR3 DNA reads TGTGCCAGCAGCAAAGAACTAGCGGGAGGTTTAGAGCAGTACTTC.

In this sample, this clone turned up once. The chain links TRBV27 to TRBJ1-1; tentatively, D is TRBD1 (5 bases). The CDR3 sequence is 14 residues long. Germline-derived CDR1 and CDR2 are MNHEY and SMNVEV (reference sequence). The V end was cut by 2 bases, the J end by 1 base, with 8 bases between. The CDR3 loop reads CASSLTDTNTEAFF. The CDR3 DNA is TGTGCCAGCAGTTTAACGGACACGAACACTGAAGCTTTCTTT.

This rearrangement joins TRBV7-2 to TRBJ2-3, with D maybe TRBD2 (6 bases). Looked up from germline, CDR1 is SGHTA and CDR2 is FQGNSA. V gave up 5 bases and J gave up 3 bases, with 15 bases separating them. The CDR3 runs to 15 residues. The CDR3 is CASSPRGNPTDTQYF. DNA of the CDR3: TGTGCCAGCAGCCCCCGGGGGAATCCAACAGATACGCAGTATTTT.

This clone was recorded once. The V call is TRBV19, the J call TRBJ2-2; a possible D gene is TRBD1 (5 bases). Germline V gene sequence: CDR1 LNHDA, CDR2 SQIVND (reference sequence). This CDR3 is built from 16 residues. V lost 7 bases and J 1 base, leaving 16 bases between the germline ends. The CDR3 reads CASKGWAGMNTGELFF. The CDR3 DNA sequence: TGTGCCAGTAAGGGGTGGGCAGGGATGAACACCGGGGAGCTGTTTTTT.

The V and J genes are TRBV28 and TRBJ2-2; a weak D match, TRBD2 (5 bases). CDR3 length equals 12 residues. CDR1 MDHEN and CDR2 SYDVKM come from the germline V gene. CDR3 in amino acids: CASTRNTGELFF. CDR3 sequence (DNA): TGTGCTAGTACTAGGAACACCGGGGAGCTGTTTTTT. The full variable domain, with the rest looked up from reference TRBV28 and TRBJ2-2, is DVKVTQSSRYLVKRTGEKVFLECVQDMDHENMFWYRQDPGLGLRLIYFSYDVKMKEKGDIPEGYSVSREKKERFSLILESASTNQTSMYLCASTRNTGELFFGEGSRLTVL.

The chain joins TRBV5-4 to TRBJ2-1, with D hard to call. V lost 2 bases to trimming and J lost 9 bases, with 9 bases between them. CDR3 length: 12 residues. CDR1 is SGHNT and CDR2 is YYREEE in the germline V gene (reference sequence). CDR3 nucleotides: TGTGCCAGCAGCTTCACGACGGGTGAGCAGTTCTTC. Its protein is CASSFTTGEQFF.

In nucleotides, the CDR3 is TGTGCCAGCAGCCCGGACAGGATTAACACCGGGGAGCTGTTTTTT. This encodes CASSPDRINTGELFF. This chain uses TRBV6-1 with TRBJ2-2, with 7 bases aligning to TRBD1. With V trimmed by 6 bases and J by 2 bases, 6 bases remained unmatched. This CDR3 has 15 residues. Germline CDR1 and CDR2: MNHNS and SASEGT.

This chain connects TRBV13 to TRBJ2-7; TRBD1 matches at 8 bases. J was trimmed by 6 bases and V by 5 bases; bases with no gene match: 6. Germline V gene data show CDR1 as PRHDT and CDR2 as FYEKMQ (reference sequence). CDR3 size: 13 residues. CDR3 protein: CASSPGTGREQYF. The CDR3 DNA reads TGTGCCAGCAGCCCTGGGACAGGTCGCGAGCAGTACTTC.

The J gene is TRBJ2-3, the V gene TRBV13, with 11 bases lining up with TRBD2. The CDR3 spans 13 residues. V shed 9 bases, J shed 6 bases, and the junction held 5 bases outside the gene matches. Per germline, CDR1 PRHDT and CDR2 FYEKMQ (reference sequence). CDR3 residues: CASRLAGRDTQYF. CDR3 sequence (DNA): TGTGCCAGTAGACTAGCGGGGCGGGATACGCAGTATTTT.

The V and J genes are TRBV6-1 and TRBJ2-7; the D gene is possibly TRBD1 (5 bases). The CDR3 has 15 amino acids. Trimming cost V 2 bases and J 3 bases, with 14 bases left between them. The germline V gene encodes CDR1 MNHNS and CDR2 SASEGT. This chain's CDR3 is CASSERITGVYEQYF. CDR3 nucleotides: TGTGCCAGCAGTGAAAGGATAACAGGAGTCTACGAGCAGTACTTC.

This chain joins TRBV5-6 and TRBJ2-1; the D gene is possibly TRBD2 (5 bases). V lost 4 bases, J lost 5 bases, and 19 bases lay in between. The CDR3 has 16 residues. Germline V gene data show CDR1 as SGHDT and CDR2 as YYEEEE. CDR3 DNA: TGTGCCAGCAGCCGCCCTGGACTGAACCAGAACAATGAGCAGTTCTTC. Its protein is CASSRPGLNQNNEQFF.

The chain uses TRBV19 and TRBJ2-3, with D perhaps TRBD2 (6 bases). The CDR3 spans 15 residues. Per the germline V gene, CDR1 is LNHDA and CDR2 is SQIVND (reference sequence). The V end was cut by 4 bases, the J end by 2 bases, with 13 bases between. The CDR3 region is CASSNLAFYTDTQYF. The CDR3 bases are TGTGCCAGTAGTAATCTAGCGTTCTACACAGATACGCAGTATTTT.

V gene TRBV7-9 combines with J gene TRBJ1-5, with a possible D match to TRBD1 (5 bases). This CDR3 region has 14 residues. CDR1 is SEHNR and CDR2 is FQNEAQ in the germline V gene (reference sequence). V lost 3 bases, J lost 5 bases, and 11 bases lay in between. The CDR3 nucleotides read TGTGCCAGCAGCTTGGATCCGGGGGATCAGCCCCAGCATTTT. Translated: CASSLDPGDQPQHF. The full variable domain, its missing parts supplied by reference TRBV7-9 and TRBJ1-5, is DTGVSQNPRHKITKRGQNVTFRCDPISEHNRLYWYRQTLGQGPEFLTYFQNEAQLEKSRLLSDRFSAERPKGSFSTLEIQRTEQGDSAMYLCASSLDPGDQPQHFGDGTRLSIL.

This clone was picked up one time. The DNA for the CDR3 is TGTGCCAGCAGCCAAAACGGCCCGGAGGGAGCCATTTACGAGCAGTACTTC. This encodes CASSQNGPEGAIYEQYF. The J gene is TRBJ2-7, the V gene TRBV4-2; tentative D call: TRBD2 (6 bases). Between the trimmed V and J ends, which lost 2 bases and 4 bases, there was a span of 21 bases. Per the germline V gene, CDR1 is LGHNA and CDR2 is YNFKEQ. The CDR3 has 17 amino acids.

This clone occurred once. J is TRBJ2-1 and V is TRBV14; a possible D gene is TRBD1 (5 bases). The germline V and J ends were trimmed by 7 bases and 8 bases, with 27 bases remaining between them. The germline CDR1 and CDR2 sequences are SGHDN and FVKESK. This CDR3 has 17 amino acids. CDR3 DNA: TGTGCCAGCACCCTGGGTGGAATGGGGCTAGTATACGATGAGCAGTTCTTC. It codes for CASTLGGMGLVYDEQFF. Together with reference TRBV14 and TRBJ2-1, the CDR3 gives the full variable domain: EAGVTQFPSHSVIEKGQTVTLRCDPISGHDNLYWYRRVMGKEIKFLLHFVKESKQDESGMPNNRFLAERTGGTYSTLKVQPAELEDSGVYFCASTLGGMGLVYDEQFFGPGTRLTVL.